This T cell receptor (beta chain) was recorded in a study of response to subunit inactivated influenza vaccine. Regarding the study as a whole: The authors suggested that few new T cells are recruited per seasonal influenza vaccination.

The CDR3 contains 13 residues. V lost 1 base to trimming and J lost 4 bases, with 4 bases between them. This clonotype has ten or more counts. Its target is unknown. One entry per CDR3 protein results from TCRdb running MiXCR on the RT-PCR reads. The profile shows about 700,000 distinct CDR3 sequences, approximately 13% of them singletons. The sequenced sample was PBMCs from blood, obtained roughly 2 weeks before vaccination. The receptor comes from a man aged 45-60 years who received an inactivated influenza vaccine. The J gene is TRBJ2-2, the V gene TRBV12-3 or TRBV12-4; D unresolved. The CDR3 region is CASSLERTGELFF. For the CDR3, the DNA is TGTGCCAGCAGTTTAGAACGCACCGGGGAGCTGTTTTTT.